This TCR beta chain was identified in a study of blood T cell repertoires in COVID-19. Background on the study: The origin of the acute and convalescent COVID-19 samples was the United States, Italy and Spain. The cDNA or gDNA used as material had been derived from T cells, B-cell-depleted T cells, or PBMCs.

The germline V gene has CDR1 SGHAT and CDR2 FQNNGV. Trimming removed 7 bases at V and 1 base at J, with 13 bases between. The CDR3 totals 14 residues. Participants, about 18 to 89 years old, spanned 25 or so US areas. Methods used by the authors: Reference gene primer amplification gave estimated nucleated cell counts. TCRdb's table, derived via immunoSEQ multiplex PCR, lists solely in-frame clones and lacks some. D and trimming were read from the DNA, whereas the V and J calls and clone size are those reported in that table. Of a few hundred thousand clones listed, approximately 80% are singletons. The genes are TRBV11-2 and TRBJ1-1; D not resolved. Source material: PBMCs or T cells enriched from blood (not recorded which). The sequence derives from a woman aged 55-69 years who had recovered from COVID-19. CDR3 residues: CASNHVAANTEAFF. CDR3 in DNA: TGTGCCAGCAACCACGTTGCGGCGAACACTGAAGCTTTCTTT. The full variable domain, rest sourced from reference TRBV11-2 and TRBJ1-1, is EAGVAQSPRYKIIEKRQSVAFWCNPISGHATLYWYQQILGQGPKLLIQFQNNGVVDDSQLPKDRFSAERLKGVDSTLKIQPAKLEDSAVYLCASNHVAANTEAFFGQGTRLTVV.